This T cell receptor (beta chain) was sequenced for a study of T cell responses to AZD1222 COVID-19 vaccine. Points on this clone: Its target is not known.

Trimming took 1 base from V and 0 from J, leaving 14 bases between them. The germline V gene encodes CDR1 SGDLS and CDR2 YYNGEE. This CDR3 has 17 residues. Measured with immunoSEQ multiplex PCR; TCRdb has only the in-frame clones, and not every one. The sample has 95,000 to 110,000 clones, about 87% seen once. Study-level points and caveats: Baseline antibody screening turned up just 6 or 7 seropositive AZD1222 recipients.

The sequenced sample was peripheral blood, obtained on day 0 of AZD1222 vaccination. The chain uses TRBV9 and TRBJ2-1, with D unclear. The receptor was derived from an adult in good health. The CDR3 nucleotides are TGTGCCAGCAGCGTATCACATACTATTTCCTCCTACAATGAGCAGTTCTTC. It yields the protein CASSVSHTISSYNEQFF.